Listed below are T cell receptor beta chains from one sample, sequenced in a study of T cell repertoires in cytomegalovirus infection. Antigen specificity for these receptors is unknown. MiXCR, run by TCRdb on the reads, gives a single entry per CDR3 protein. Of 680,000 or so distinct CDR3 sequences listed, about 33% are singletons. The material sequenced was cultured PBMCs, taken from culture after CMV antigen stimulation. Receptor source: a human donor in good health (CMV status not recorded). Some clones in this sample may be carry-over from other donors' samples. The CDR3 runs from the conserved cysteine through the conserved F or W. The D gene is left open where the match is weak. Part of the rows lack a size; the others show once, few, many or a class for expanded clones.

D gene: TRBD1; clone size: many; CDR3 length: 14; J gene: TRBJ2-7; V gene: TRBV7-2; CDR3 DNA: TGTGCCAGCACCCCGGGACAGGGGGCGTACGAGCAGTACTTC; CDR3 protein: CASTPGQGAYEQYF
D gene: .; clone size: .; CDR3 length: 15; J gene: TRBJ1-2; V gene: TRBV18; CDR3 DNA: TGTGCCAGCTCACGCGACAGCGAGACTAACTATGGCTACACCTTC; CDR3 protein: CASSRDSETNYGYTF
D gene: TRBD1; clone size: .; CDR3 length: 13; J gene: TRBJ1-2; V gene: TRBV7-9; CDR3 DNA: TGTGCCAGCAGCTTACCGACAGGGAGAGGCTACACCTTC; CDR3 protein: CASSLPTGRGYTF
D gene: .; clone size: .; CDR3 length: 13; J gene: TRBJ2-1; V gene: TRBV20-1; CDR3 DNA: TGCAGTGCTAGAGATCAACGGGACAATGAGCAGTTCTTC; CDR3 protein: CSARDQRDNEQFF
D gene: .; clone size: .; CDR3 length: 13; J gene: TRBJ2-5; V gene: TRBV2; CDR3 DNA: TGTGCCAGCACTCGGGAACCCCAAGAGACCCAGTACTTC; CDR3 protein: CASTREPQETQYF
D gene: .; clone size: few; CDR3 length: 14; J gene: TRBJ2-7; V gene: TRBV20-1; CDR3 DNA: TGCAGTGCTGTTCGGGTCCGAGGGGGAGACGAGCAGTACTTC; CDR3 protein: CSAVRVRGGDEQYF
D gene: .; clone size: .; CDR3 length: 16; J gene: TRBJ2-6; V gene: TRBV20-1; CDR3 DNA: TGCAGTGCTAGGAGCGGTCCCAGGGCTGGGGCCAACGTCCTGACTTTC; CDR3 protein: CSARSGPRAGANVLTF
D gene: .; clone size: few; CDR3 length: 15; J gene: TRBJ2-7; V gene: TRBV7-9; CDR3 DNA: TGTGCCAGCAGCTTTTCCCCGGCTGTCTCCTACGAGCAGTACTTC; CDR3 protein: CASSFSPAVSYEQYF
D gene: .; clone size: few; CDR3 length: 11; J gene: TRBJ1-1; V gene: TRBV19; CDR3 DNA: TGTGCCAGCAACTTAGGTGTGAATGCTTTCTTT; CDR3 protein: CASNLGVNAFF
D gene: TRBD1; clone size: many; CDR3 length: 15; J gene: TRBJ2-7; V gene: TRBV7-9; CDR3 DNA: TGTGCCAGCAGCTGGGGACAGAGAATGAAGTCCGAGCAGTACTTC; CDR3 protein: CASSWGQRMKSEQYF
D gene: .; clone size: .; CDR3 length: 12; J gene: TRBJ1-6; V gene: TRBV4-1; CDR3 DNA: TGCGCCAGCAACTCATGGAATTCACCCCTCCACTTT; CDR3 protein: CASNSWNSPLHF
D gene: .; clone size: many; CDR3 length: 14; J gene: TRBJ2-3; V gene: TRBV7-8; CDR3 DNA: TGTGCCAGCAGCTTAGTGAGGGCCACAGATACGCAGTATTTT; CDR3 protein: CASSLVRATDTQYF
D gene: .; clone size: .; CDR3 length: 19; J gene: TRBJ1-5; V gene: TRBV4-1; CDR3 DNA: TGCGCCAGCAGCCAAGTGTGGACAGCCGAGGGTTATAGCAATCAGCCCCAGCATTTT; CDR3 protein: CASSQVWTAEGYSNQPQHF
D gene: .; clone size: few; CDR3 length: 15; J gene: TRBJ2-5; V gene: TRBV7-8; CDR3 DNA: TGTGCCAGCAGCTTAAGTCTAGCAGATCAAGAGACCCAGTACTTC; CDR3 protein: CASSLSLADQETQYF
D gene: .; clone size: .; CDR3 length: 15; J gene: TRBJ2-7; V gene: TRBV5-3; CDR3 DNA: TGTGCCAGCAGCCTCTGGGGGAGGTACCGATACGAGCAGTACTTC; CDR3 protein: CASSLWGRYRYEQYF
D gene: .; clone size: .; CDR3 length: 13; J gene: TRBJ2-6; V gene: TRBV12-3/TRBV12-4; CDR3 DNA: TGTGCCAGCAGTTTTTATGGGGCCAACGTCCTGACTTTC; CDR3 protein: CASSFYGANVLTF
D gene: .; clone size: few; CDR3 length: 15; J gene: TRBJ2-7; V gene: TRBV7-2; CDR3 DNA: TGTGCCAGCAGTGATAGCGGACGGGTCTCCTACGAGCAGTACTTC; CDR3 protein: CASSDSGRVSYEQYF
D gene: .; clone size: .; CDR3 length: 15; J gene: TRBJ2-3; V gene: TRBV11-2; CDR3 DNA: TGTGCCAGCAGCACCACCGGGACTAGCACAGATACGCAGTATTTT; CDR3 protein: CASSTTGTSTDTQYF
D gene: .; clone size: few; CDR3 length: 15; J gene: TRBJ1-5; V gene: TRBV12-3/TRBV12-4; CDR3 DNA: TGTGCCAGCACTCCCTCGGGTAGGGGCAATCAGCCCCAGCATTTT; CDR3 protein: CASTPSGRGNQPQHF
D gene: TRBD1; clone size: many; CDR3 length: 14; J gene: TRBJ2-5; V gene: TRBV7-9; CDR3 DNA: TGTGCCAGCAGCTTAGGGACAGGAAGAGAGACCCAGTACTTC; CDR3 protein: CASSLGTGRETQYF
D gene: .; clone size: few; CDR3 length: 15; J gene: TRBJ2-1; V gene: TRBV7-2; CDR3 DNA: TGTGCCAGCAGCTTAGCCCAGGCGGGGTACAATGAGCAGTTCTTC; CDR3 protein: CASSLAQAGYNEQFF
D gene: .; clone size: once; CDR3 length: 13; J gene: TRBJ1-3; V gene: TRBV6-2/TRBV6-3; CDR3 DNA: TGTGCCAGCCCCAGTGAGAGGGTGCACACCATATATTTT; CDR3 protein: CASPSERVHTIYF
D gene: .; clone size: .; CDR3 length: 12; J gene: TRBJ1-5; V gene: TRBV20-1; CDR3 DNA: TGCAGTGCATCCGCCTCGACTCAGCCCCAGCATTTT; CDR3 protein: CSASASTQPQHF
D gene: .; clone size: .; CDR3 length: 16; J gene: TRBJ2-1; V gene: TRBV5-4; CDR3 DNA: TGTGCCAGCAGCCCCTCGGGACAAAACTCCTACAATGAGCAGTTCTTC; CDR3 protein: CASSPSGQNSYNEQFF
D gene: .; clone size: few; CDR3 length: 14; J gene: TRBJ2-7; V gene: TRBV7-9; CDR3 DNA: TGTGCCAGCAGCTTAGCGGGTCTAGCTGCCGAGCAGTACTTC; CDR3 protein: CASSLAGLAAEQYF
D gene: TRBD2; clone size: .; CDR3 length: 17; J gene: TRBJ2-2; V gene: TRBV7-2; CDR3 DNA: TGTGCCAGCAGCCTAGACAGGACTAGCGGGGGGACCGGGGAGCTGTTTTTT; CDR3 protein: CASSLDRTSGGTGELFF
D gene: TRBD2; clone size: .; CDR3 length: 15; J gene: TRBJ2-2; V gene: TRBV7-2; CDR3 DNA: TGTGCCAGCAGCCCTGGACTAGCGATAACCGGGGAGCTGTTTTTT; CDR3 protein: CASSPGLAITGELFF
D gene: TRBD2; clone size: few; CDR3 length: 14; J gene: TRBJ2-3; V gene: TRBV4-1; CDR3 DNA: TGCGCCAGCAGCGGACTAGATGGGCGGGATACGCAGTATTTT; CDR3 protein: CASSGLDGRDTQYF
D gene: TRBD1; clone size: .; CDR3 length: 15; J gene: TRBJ1-6; V gene: TRBV19; CDR3 DNA: TGTGCCAGCGGCCCAGGGGGGACGTATAATTCACCCCTCCACTTT; CDR3 protein: CASGPGGTYNSPLHF
D gene: .; clone size: .; CDR3 length: 13; J gene: TRBJ2-7; V gene: TRBV24-1; CDR3 DNA: TGTGCCACCAGTGGAGGCAGCTCCTACGAGCAGTACTTC; CDR3 protein: CATSGGSSYEQYF
D gene: .; clone size: .; CDR3 length: 15; J gene: TRBJ2-2; V gene: TRBV19; CDR3 DNA: TGTGCCAGTAGTACCCAGGACGGCTGGGCCGGGGAGCTGTTTTTT; CDR3 protein: CASSTQDGWAGELFF
D gene: TRBD1; clone size: few; CDR3 length: 14; J gene: TRBJ1-1; V gene: TRBV6-5; CDR3 DNA: TGTGCCAGCAGTGACAGGGACGGGAACACTGAAGCTTTCTTT; CDR3 protein: CASSDRDGNTEAFF
D gene: .; clone size: few; CDR3 length: 11; J gene: TRBJ1-5; V gene: TRBV28; CDR3 DNA: TGTGCCAGCAGTCAAGATCAGCCCCAGCATTTT; CDR3 protein: CASSQDQPQHF
D gene: .; clone size: .; CDR3 length: 18; J gene: TRBJ1-5; V gene: TRBV7-9; CDR3 DNA: TGTGCCAGCAGCTCCACCCAACGGGGAACTTTGGGCAATCAGCCCCAGCATTTT; CDR3 protein: CASSSTQRGTLGNQPQHF
D gene: .; clone size: .; CDR3 length: 14; J gene: TRBJ2-5; V gene: TRBV2; CDR3 DNA: TGTGCCAGCAGTGAAGGGGCAGGGCGAGAGACCCAGTACTTC; CDR3 protein: CASSEGAGRETQYF
D gene: .; clone size: few; CDR3 length: 13; J gene: TRBJ2-1; V gene: TRBV6-5; CDR3 DNA: TGTGCCAGCACGAGAGACCCCGGAAATGAGCAGTTCTTC; CDR3 protein: CASTRDPGNEQFF
D gene: .; clone size: many; CDR3 length: 14; J gene: TRBJ1-1; V gene: TRBV7-2; CDR3 DNA: TGTGCCAGCAGCTTACGGGGGGCTAATACTGAAGCTTTCTTT; CDR3 protein: CASSLRGANTEAFF
D gene: .; clone size: .; CDR3 length: 12; J gene: TRBJ2-5; V gene: TRBV2; CDR3 DNA: TGTGCCGGCGGGCAGTACATAGAGACCCAGTACTTC; CDR3 protein: CAGGQYIETQYF
D gene: TRBD1; clone size: .; CDR3 length: 12; J gene: TRBJ1-2; V gene: TRBV10-3; CDR3 DNA: TGTGCCATCTCCGGACAGGGCTATGGCTACACCTTC; CDR3 protein: CAISGQGYGYTF
D gene: TRBD1; clone size: .; CDR3 length: 12; J gene: TRBJ2-7; V gene: TRBV7-2; CDR3 DNA: TGTGCCAGCAGCTTTACAGGGGGCGAGCAGTACTTC; CDR3 protein: CASSFTGGEQYF
D gene: TRBD1; clone size: few; CDR3 length: 15; J gene: TRBJ2-5; V gene: TRBV11-2; CDR3 DNA: TGTGCCAGCAGCTGGACAGGTCCCTCCCAAGAGACCCAGTACTTC; CDR3 protein: CASSWTGPSQETQYF
D gene: .; clone size: .; CDR3 length: 16; J gene: TRBJ1-2; V gene: TRBV4-1; CDR3 DNA: TGCGCCAGCAGCCAAGTCCAGGGAAGTACCCTAGATGGCTACACCTTC; CDR3 protein: CASSQVQGSTLDGYTF
D gene: .; clone size: .; CDR3 length: 15; J gene: TRBJ2-1; V gene: TRBV20-1; CDR3 DNA: TGCAGTGCTAGAAAGGTAGCTAGCTCCTACAATGAGCAGTTCTTC; CDR3 protein: CSARKVASSYNEQFF
D gene: TRBD1; clone size: .; CDR3 length: 14; J gene: TRBJ2-1; V gene: TRBV28; CDR3 DNA: TGTGCCACGATTAGACAGGGGAGCTACAATGAGCAGTTCTTC; CDR3 protein: CATIRQGSYNEQFF
D gene: .; clone size: many; CDR3 length: 18; J gene: TRBJ1-5; V gene: TRBV7-6; CDR3 DNA: TGTGCCAGCAGCTTAACCGCTAATAGATGGGACATCAATCAGCCCCAGCATTTT; CDR3 protein: CASSLTANRWDINQPQHF
D gene: .; clone size: .; CDR3 length: 11; J gene: TRBJ2-5; V gene: TRBV20-1; CDR3 DNA: TGCAGTGCTAGAAGAGGGGTAACCCCCCACTTC; CDR3 protein: CSARRGVTPHF
D gene: TRBD2; clone size: .; CDR3 length: 16; J gene: TRBJ2-2; V gene: TRBV12-3/TRBV12-4; CDR3 DNA: TGTGCCAGCAGTTTAAGGCGGGGGGCCATTCGGGGGGAGCTGTTTTTT; CDR3 protein: CASSLRRGAIRGELFF
D gene: .; clone size: .; CDR3 length: 15; J gene: TRBJ1-4; V gene: TRBV12-3/TRBV12-4; CDR3 DNA: TGTGCCAGCAGTTTGAAATTCGCAACTAATGAAAAACTGTTTTTT; CDR3 protein: CASSLKFATNEKLFF
D gene: .; clone size: few; CDR3 length: 15; J gene: TRBJ2-5; V gene: TRBV14; CDR3 DNA: TGTGCCAGCAGCCAAGCCTTCGGGGGTTGGGAGACCCAGTACTTC; CDR3 protein: CASSQAFGGWETQYF
D gene: .; clone size: .; CDR3 length: 14; J gene: TRBJ2-1; V gene: TRBV7-9; CDR3 DNA: TGTGCCAGCAGCTTAGAGGGGGGGGGCCGGGAGCAGTTCTTC; CDR3 protein: CASSLEGGGREQFF
D gene: .; clone size: .; CDR3 length: 12; J gene: TRBJ2-1; V gene: TRBV29-1; CDR3 DNA: TGCAGTGTTGATGGGGCCCCGGGGGAGCAGTTCTTC; CDR3 protein: CSVDGAPGEQFF
D gene: .; clone size: few; CDR3 length: 13; J gene: TRBJ1-4; V gene: TRBV28; CDR3 DNA: TGTGCCAGCAGTCAGGAAACCAATGAAAAACTGTTTTTT; CDR3 protein: CASSQETNEKLFF
D gene: .; clone size: .; CDR3 length: 15; J gene: TRBJ2-4; V gene: TRBV19; CDR3 DNA: TGTGCCAGTAGTTTCGGGGGCGCCGGGGAAAACATTCAGTACTTC; CDR3 protein: CASSFGGAGENIQYF
D gene: TRBD1; clone size: .; CDR3 length: 14; J gene: TRBJ1-5; V gene: TRBV5-6; CDR3 DNA: TGTGCCAGCAGCTTGGGGGACAGCCATCGACCCCAGCATTTT; CDR3 protein: CASSLGDSHRPQHF
D gene: .; clone size: .; CDR3 length: 15; J gene: TRBJ2-1; V gene: TRBV19; CDR3 DNA: TGTGCCAGTAGTATTATAGGGGGGCGGGACAATGAGCAGTTCTTC; CDR3 protein: CASSIIGGRDNEQFF
D gene: .; clone size: .; CDR3 length: 14; J gene: TRBJ1-2; V gene: TRBV4-1; CDR3 DNA: TGCGCCAGCAGTTTTGGAGCCGTTCTTCGGGGCTACACCTTC; CDR3 protein: CASSFGAVLRGYTF
D gene: .; clone size: many; CDR3 length: 14; J gene: TRBJ2-3; V gene: TRBV7-6; CDR3 DNA: TGTGCCAGCAGTCCTTTAGCGTCGGCAGATACGCAGTATTTT; CDR3 protein: CASSPLASADTQYF